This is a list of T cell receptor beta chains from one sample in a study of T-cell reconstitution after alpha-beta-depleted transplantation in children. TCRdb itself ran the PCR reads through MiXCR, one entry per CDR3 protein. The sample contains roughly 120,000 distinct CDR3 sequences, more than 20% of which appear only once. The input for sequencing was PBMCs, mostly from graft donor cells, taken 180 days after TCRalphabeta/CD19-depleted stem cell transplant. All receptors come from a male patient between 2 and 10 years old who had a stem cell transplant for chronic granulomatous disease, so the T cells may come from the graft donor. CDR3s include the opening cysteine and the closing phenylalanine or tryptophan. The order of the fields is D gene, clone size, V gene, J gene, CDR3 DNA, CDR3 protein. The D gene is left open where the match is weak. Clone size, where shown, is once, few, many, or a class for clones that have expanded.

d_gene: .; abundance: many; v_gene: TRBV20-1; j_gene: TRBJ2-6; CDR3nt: TGCAGTGCTAGGGGCCGTCTGGACGGGGCCAACGTCCTGACTTTC; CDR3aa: CSARGRLDGANVLTF
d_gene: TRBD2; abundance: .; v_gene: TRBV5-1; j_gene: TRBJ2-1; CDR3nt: TGCGCCAGCAGCTTTTTAGCGGGTGTCCTCAATGAGCAGTTCTTC; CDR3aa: CASSFLAGVLNEQFF
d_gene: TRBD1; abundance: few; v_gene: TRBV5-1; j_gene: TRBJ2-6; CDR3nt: TGCGCCAGCAGCTTGGGGACAGGGAACTCTGGGGCCAACGTCCTGACTTTC; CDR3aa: CASSLGTGNSGANVLTF
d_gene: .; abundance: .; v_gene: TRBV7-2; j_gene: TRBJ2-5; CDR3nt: TGTGCCAGCAGTCCAACACCGGGGAGAGAGACCCAGTACTTC; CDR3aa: CASSPTPGRETQYF
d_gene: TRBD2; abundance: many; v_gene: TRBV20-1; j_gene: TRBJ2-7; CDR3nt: TGCAGTGCTAGAAGGTTTGGCCAAGCGGGGGGCTACGAGCAGTACTTC; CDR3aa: CSARRFGQAGGYEQYF
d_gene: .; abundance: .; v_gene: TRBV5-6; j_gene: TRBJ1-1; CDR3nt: TGTGCCAGCAGCCCCATGGGGAGGGGCTTGAACACTGAAGCTTTCTTT; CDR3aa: CASSPMGRGLNTEAFF
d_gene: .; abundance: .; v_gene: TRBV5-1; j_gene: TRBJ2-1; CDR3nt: TGCGCCAGCAGCTTGGCTTTTGGTGATGAGCAGTTCTTC; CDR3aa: CASSLAFGDEQFF
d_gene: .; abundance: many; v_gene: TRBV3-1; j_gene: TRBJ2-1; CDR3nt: TGTGCCAGCAGCCCGATAGGAATGGGGGAGCAGTTCTTC; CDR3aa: CASSPIGMGEQFF
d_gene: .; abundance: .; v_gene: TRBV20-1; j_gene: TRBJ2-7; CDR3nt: TGCAGTGCTAGAGATAGTAGGGCCGGAACCTACGAGCAGTACTTC; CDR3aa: CSARDSRAGTYEQYF
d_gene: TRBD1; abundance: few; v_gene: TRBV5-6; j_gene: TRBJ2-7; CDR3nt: TGTGCCAGCAGCTGGACGGGACAGGGGTACGAGCAGTACTTC; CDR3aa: CASSWTGQGYEQYF
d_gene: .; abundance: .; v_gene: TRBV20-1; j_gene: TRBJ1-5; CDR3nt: TGCAGTGCTAGAGATCGGGGGCATCAGCCCCAGCATTTT; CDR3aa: CSARDRGHQPQHF
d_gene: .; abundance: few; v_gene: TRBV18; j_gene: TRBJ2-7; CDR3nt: TGTGCCAGCACATGGGACCAGTCCTACGAGCAGTACTTC; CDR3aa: CASTWDQSYEQYF
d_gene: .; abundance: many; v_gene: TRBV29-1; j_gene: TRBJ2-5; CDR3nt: TGCAGCGTTGAGTGGCACCACGGGACCCAGTACTTC; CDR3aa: CSVEWHHGTQYF
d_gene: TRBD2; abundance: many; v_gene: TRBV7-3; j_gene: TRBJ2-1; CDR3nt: TGTGCCAGCAGCCGGACTAGCGGGTACAATGAGCAGTTCTTC; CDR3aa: CASSRTSGYNEQFF
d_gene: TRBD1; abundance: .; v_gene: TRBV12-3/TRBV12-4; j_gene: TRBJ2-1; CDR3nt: TGTGCCAGCAGTTTTAGTGGGGACAGGGAGTTCTTC; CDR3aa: CASSFSGDREFF
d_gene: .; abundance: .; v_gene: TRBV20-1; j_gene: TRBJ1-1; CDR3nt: TGCAGTGCTTCGACAGTGAACACTGAAGCTTTCTTT; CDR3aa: CSASTVNTEAFF
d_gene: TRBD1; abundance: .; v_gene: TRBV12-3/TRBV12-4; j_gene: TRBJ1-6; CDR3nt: TGTGCCAGCAGTTTAGGGACAGGGATTAATTCACCCCTCCACTTT; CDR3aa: CASSLGTGINSPLHF
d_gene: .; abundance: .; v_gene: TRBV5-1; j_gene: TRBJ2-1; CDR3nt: TGCGCCAGCAGCTTGCAGCCCGGGGCGGCCAATGAGCAGTTCTTC; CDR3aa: CASSLQPGAANEQFF
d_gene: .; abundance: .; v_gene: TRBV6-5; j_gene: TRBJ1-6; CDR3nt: TGTGCCAGCAGTTACTTCCAGGTTAATTCACCCCTCCACTTT; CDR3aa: CASSYFQVNSPLHF
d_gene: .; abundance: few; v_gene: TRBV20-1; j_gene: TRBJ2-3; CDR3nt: TGCAGTGCTAGAGATCGAATGGTTACGCAGTATTTT; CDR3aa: CSARDRMVTQYF
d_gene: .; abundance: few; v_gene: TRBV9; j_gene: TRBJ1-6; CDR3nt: TGTGCCAGCAGCGTTGGGCTGGATAATTCACCCCTCCACTTT; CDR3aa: CASSVGLDNSPLHF
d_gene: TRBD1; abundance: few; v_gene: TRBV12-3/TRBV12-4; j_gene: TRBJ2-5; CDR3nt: TGTGCCAGCACCACAGGACAGGGGGCAAAGACCCAGTACTTC; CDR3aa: CASTTGQGAKTQYF
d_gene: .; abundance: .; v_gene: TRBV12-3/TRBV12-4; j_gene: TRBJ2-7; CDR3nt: TGTGCCAGCAGCCCTGGATGGGTTTCCTACGAGCAGTACTTC; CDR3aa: CASSPGWVSYEQYF
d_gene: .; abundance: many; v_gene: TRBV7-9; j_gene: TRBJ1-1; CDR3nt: TGTGCCAGCAGCTTATTGTTCGGGGGAGACACTGAAGCTTTCTTT; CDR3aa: CASSLLFGGDTEAFF
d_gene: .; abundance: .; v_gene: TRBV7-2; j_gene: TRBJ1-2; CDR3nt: TGTGCCAGCAGCCCCTTGGTGGGAATACAAGTCTACACCTTC; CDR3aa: CASSPLVGIQVYTF
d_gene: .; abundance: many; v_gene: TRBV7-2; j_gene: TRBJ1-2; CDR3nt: TGTGCCAGCAGCGAAGGACAGCCCTATGGCTACACCTTC; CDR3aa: CASSEGQPYGYTF
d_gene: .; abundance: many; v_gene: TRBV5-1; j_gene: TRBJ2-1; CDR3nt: TGCGCCAGCAGCTTGGAGCTAGGACACTACAATGAGCAGTTCTTC; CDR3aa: CASSLELGHYNEQFF
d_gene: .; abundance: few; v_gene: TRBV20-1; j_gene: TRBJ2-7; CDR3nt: TGCAGTGCTAGAGATATCAGGGGCTACGAGCAGTACTTC; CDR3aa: CSARDIRGYEQYF
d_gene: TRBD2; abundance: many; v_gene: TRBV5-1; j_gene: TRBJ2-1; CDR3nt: TGCGCCAGCAGAGCGACTAGCGGCGTTTACAATGAGCAGTTCTTC; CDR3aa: CASRATSGVYNEQFF
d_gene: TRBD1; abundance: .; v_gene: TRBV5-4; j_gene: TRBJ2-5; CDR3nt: TGTGCCAGCGGTAGACAGGGATGGGGCCAAGAGACCCAGTACTTC; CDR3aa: CASGRQGWGQETQYF
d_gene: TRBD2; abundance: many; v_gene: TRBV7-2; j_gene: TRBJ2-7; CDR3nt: TGTGCCAGCAGCTTAAGAAGCGGGAGCTCCTACGAGCAGTACTTC; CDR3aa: CASSLRSGSSYEQYF
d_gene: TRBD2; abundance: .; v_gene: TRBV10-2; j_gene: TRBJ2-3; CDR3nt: TGCGCCAGCAGTGATTGGGCGGGAGCTGGAGATACGCAGTATTTT; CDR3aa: CASSDWAGAGDTQYF
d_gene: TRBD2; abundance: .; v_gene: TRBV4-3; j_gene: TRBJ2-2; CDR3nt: TGCGCCAGCAGCGGTGGACTAGGGGCCGGGGAGCTGTTTTTT; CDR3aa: CASSGGLGAGELFF
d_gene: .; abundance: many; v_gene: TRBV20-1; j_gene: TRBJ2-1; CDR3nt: TGCAGTGCTAGATACCACAATGAGCAGTTCTTC; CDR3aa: CSARYHNEQFF
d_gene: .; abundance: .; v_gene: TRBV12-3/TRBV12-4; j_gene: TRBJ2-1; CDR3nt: TGTGCCAGCAGTTCGGACTTTAAAATCTACAATGAGCAGTTCTTC; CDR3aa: CASSSDFKIYNEQFF
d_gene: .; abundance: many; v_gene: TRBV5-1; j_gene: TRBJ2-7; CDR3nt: TGCGCCAGCAGCTTGACGGCCCTAAAAAATCCTAATGAGCAGTACTTC; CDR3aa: CASSLTALKNPNEQYF
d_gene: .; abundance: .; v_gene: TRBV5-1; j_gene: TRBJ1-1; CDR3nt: TGCGCCAGCAGCGTGGGCCAGAACACTGAAGCTTTCTTT; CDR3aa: CASSVGQNTEAFF
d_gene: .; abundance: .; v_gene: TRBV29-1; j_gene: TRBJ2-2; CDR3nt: TGCAGCGTTGAAGGGGGCTGGACCGGGGAGCTGTTTTTT; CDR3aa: CSVEGGWTGELFF
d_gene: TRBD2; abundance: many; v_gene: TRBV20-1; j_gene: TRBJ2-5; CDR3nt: TGCAGTGCAAACCTAGCGGGGGTGGAAGAGACCCAGTACTTC; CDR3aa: CSANLAGVEETQYF
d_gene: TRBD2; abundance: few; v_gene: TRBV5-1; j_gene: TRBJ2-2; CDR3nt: TGCGCCAGCAGCAAGGGACTAGCGGGAGCGAACACCGGGGAGCTGTTTTTT; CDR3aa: CASSKGLAGANTGELFF
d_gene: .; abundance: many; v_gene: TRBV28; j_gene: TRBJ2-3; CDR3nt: TGTGCCAGCAGTCGAGGCGGGGAGAACACAGATACGCAGTATTTT; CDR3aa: CASSRGGENTDTQYF
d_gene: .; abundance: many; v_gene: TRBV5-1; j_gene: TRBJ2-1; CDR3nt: TGCGCCAGCAGCTCTATGGCTGGGAATGAGCAGTTCTTC; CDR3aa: CASSSMAGNEQFF
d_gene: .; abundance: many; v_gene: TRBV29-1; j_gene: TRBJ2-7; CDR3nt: TGCAGCGTCGGGACGCGTTACGAGCAGTACTTC; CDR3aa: CSVGTRYEQYF
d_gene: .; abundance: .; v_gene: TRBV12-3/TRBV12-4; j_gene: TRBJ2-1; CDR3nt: TGTGCCAGCAGTCCGTATCGTCAGAATGAGCAGTTCTTC; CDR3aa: CASSPYRQNEQFF
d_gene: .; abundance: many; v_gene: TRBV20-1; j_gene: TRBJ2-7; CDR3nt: TGCAGTGGCCGGCACAAGGGACAAACCTACGAGCAGTACTTC; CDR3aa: CSGRHKGQTYEQYF
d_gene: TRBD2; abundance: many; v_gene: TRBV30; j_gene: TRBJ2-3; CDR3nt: TGTGCCTGGCGTCTTAAACTAGCGTCTAGCACAGATACGCAGTATTTT; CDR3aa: CAWRLKLASSTDTQYF
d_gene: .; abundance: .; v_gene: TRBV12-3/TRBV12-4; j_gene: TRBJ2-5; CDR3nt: TGTGCCAGCAGTTTGTTTCGGGGGCAGACCCAGTACTTC; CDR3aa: CASSLFRGQTQYF
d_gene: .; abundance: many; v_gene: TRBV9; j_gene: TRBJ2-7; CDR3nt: TGTGCCAGCAGCGCCTCTAGGTGGGGGAACTACGAGCAGTACTTC; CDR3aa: CASSASRWGNYEQYF
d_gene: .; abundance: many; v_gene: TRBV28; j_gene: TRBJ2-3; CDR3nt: TGTGCCAGCAGTTTAGCTGGGGCCGGCACAGATACGCAGTATTTT; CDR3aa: CASSLAGAGTDTQYF
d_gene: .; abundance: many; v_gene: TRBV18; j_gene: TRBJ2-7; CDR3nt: TGTGCCAGCTCACCCGACAGGAGCTCCTACGAGCAGTACTTC; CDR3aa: CASSPDRSSYEQYF
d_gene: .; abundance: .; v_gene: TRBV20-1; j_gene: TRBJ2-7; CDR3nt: TGCAGTGCTCACAAAAACCCATACGAGCAGTACTTC; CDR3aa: CSAHKNPYEQYF
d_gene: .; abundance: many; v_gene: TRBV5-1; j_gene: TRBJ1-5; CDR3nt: TGCGCCAGCAGCACCCAAGGGGGACAGCCCCAGCATTTT; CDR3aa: CASSTQGGQPQHF
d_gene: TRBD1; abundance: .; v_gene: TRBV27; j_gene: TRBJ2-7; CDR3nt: TGTGCCAGCAGGCGTGGACAGGGCTACGAGCAGTACTTC; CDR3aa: CASRRGQGYEQYF
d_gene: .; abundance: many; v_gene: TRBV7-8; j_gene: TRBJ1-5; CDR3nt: TGTGCCAGCAGCTCTGACAATTATAGCAATCAGCCCCAGCATTTT; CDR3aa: CASSSDNYSNQPQHF
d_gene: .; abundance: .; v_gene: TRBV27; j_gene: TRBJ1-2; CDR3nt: TGTGCCACCGGGAGGGGAGGCGGCTACACCTTC; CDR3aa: CATGRGGGYTF
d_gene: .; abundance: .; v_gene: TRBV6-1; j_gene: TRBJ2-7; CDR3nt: TGTGCCAGCAGTGAAAGTCCAGCCATTTCCTACGAGCAGTACTTC; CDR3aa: CASSESPAISYEQYF
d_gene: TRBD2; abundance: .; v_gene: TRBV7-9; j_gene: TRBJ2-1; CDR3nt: TGTGCCAGCAGCGAAGGGACTAGCGGGAACAATGAGCAGTTCTTC; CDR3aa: CASSEGTSGNNEQFF
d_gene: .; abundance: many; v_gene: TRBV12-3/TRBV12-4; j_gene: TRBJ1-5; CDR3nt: TGTGCCAGCAGTTCCCCAGGGCAACCCCAGCATTTT; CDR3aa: CASSSPGQPQHF
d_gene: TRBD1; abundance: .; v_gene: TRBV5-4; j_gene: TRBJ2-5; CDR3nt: TGTGCCAGCAGCTTAGGACAGGGCCGCCAAGAGACCCAGTACTTC; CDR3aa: CASSLGQGRQETQYF